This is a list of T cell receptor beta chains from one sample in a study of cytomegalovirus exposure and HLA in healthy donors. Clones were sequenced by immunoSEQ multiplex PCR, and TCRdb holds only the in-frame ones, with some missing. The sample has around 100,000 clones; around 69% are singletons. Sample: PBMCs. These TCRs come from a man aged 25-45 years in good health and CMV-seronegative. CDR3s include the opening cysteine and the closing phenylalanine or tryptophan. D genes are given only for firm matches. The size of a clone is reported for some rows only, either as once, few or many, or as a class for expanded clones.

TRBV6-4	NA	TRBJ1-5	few	TGTGCCAGCAGCAGGGACTTAAATCAGCCCCAGCATTTT	CASSRDLNQPQHF
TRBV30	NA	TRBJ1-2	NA	TGTGCCTGGACGGGAGGTTGGGGCTACACCTTC	CAWTGGWGYTF
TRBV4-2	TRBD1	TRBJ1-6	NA	TGTGCCAGCAGCCAAGATCCCCAGGGGGACAATTCACCCCTCCACTTT	CASSQDPQGDNSPLHF
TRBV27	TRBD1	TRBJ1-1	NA	TGTGCCAGCAGTTTATCGATAAAGGCCGGGACAGCGAACACTGAAGCTTTCTTT	CASSLSIKAGTANTEAFF
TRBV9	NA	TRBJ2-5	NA	TGTGCCAGCAGCGTAGTTGCGGGGCAGACCCAGTACTTC	CASSVVAGQTQYF
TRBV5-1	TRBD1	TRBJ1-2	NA	TGCGCCAGCAGCCGGGGACAGCCTAACTATGGCTACACCTTC	CASSRGQPNYGYTF
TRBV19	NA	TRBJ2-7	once	TGTGCCAGTAGTACAGCCTACGAGCAGTACTTC	CASSTAYEQYF
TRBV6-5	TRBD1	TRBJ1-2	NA	TGTGCCAGCAGTTACGGACAGGGGGTCTATGGCTACACCTTC	CASSYGQGVYGYTF
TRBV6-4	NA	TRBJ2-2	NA	TGTGCCAGCAGCCAGGCTGGGGCGGACACCGGGGAGCTGTTTTTT	CASSQAGADTGELFF
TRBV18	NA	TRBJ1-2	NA	TGTGCCAGCTCACCAACGGGTTCGGGGTTCGATAACTATGGCTACACCTTC	CASSPTGSGFDNYGYTF
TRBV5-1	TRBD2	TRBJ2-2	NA	TGCGCCAGCAGCCCAGGACTAGCGAACACCGGGGAGCTGTTTTTT	CASSPGLANTGELFF
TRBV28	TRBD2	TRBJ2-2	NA	TGTGCCAGCAGTCCCCAGCTAGCGGCAACCGGGGAGCTGTTTTTT	CASSPQLAATGELFF
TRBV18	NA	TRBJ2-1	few	TGTGCCAGCTCACCCGCCGGGGTGAGCTCCTACAATGAGCAGTTCTTC	CASSPAGVSSYNEQFF
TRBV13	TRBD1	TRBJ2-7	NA	TGTGCCAGCAGCGTCGGGACAGACTCCTACGAGCAGTACTTC	CASSVGTDSYEQYF
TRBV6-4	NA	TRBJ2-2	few	TGTGCCAGCAGTGAAGAGGACAGTGGTACCGGGGAGCTGTTTTTT	CASSEEDSGTGELFF
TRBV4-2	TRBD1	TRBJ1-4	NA	TGTGCCAGCAGCCAAGAACCGACAGGGGAATATGTAAAACTGTTTTTT	CASSQEPTGEYVKLFF
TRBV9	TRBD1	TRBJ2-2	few	TGTGCCAGCAGCGGACAGCCGGGACAGACGAACACCGGGGAGCTGTTTTTT	CASSGQPGQTNTGELFF
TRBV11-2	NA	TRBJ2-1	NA	TGTGCCAGCAGCTTAGGTACGGGGGTCGAATCCTACAATGAGCAGTTCTTC	CASSLGTGVESYNEQFF
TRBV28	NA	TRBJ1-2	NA	TGTGCCAGCAGTTCAGAACCCATCTATGGCTACACCTTC	CASSSEPIYGYTF